This entry concerns a single T cell receptor beta chain. The sample holds many counts of this clonotype. Its binding antigen is unknown. Base qualities were left out, and no much larger clone turns up one base away. These data originate in a study of regulatory T cells in long-lasting Graves disease (dated by TCRdb to the early 2020s). For the wider study: Patients with newly diagnosed Graves' disease had been on antithyroid drugs for under 3 months. Patients with persistent Graves' disease were compared with patients with newly diagnosed Graves' disease using TCR sequencing and RNA sequencing of peripheral blood. The study took place in China and was registered as a clinical trial. TCR sequencing covered around 13 persistent and 20 newly diagnosed Graves' disease patients, around 33 samples in total.

The time point label of this sample denotes: newly diagnosed GD, antithyroid drugs for less than 3 months. RNA was extracted from PBMCs in TRIzol for both TCR sequencing and RNA sequencing. The diagnosis of Graves' disease followed American Thyroid Association guidelines. Patients were recruited from an endocrinology department in Xi'an, China. Each patient gave roughly 8.4 milliliters of peripheral blood, collected in an EDTA anticoagulant tube. Ficoll Paque Plus density gradient separation was used to isolate PBMCs, and no additional T cell sorting was done. An Agilent 2100 Bioanalyzer and agarose gel were used to check RNA quality, and a NanoDrop 2000 was used to measure RNA concentration. The library was generated by multiplex PCR. Data came from an Illumina HiSeq 4000. iRepertoire HTBI primers and Arm-PCR amplification of CDR3 regions were used to construct TCR beta libraries. PCR products were gel purified before sequencing. Concerning the study's data processing: Gene usage analysis of CDR3 amino acid clonotypes used the roughly 60 TRBV and around 14 TRBJ segments found across samples. Filtered high-quality paired reads were merged into contigs using COPE and FqMerger. Contigs were aligned with BLAST to IMGT TRBV, TRBD and TRBJ reference genes, and CDR3 was defined per IMGT. Any clonotype with a frequency above 0.1% was classified as a highly expanded clone. Shannon entropy served as the measure of repertoire diversity, while the Gini coefficient captured V-J evenness. A clonotype found in more than one individual was treated as public. TCRdb trimmed public reads at Q25 via fastp, called clones via MiXCR and kept in-frame beta chains. Each record represents a unique CDR3 protein, reported with the most common genes and DNA among its rows. What appears here as the V and J calls and clone size reflects TCRdb's work, not the paper's. In this sample the table shows about 540,000 distinct CDR3 sequences, approximately 15% of which occur a single time. The ten top clones hold 10% of the sample.

Results and caveats for the whole study, not just this receptor: As a limitation, the authors acknowledged that the small sample size may reduce accuracy. Persistent disease showed preferential use of TRBV28, TRBJ1-2 and TRBJ2-5, whereas newly diagnosed disease favored TRBV20-1 and TRBJ2-1. Compared with newly diagnosed patients, patients with persistent Graves' disease had lower TCR Shannon entropy and fewer highly expanded clones, which suggests clonal expansion. More public clonotypes were shared among persistent patients (under 3,000) than among newly diagnosed patients (over 900). Only the TCR beta chain was sequenced and analyzed. Peripheral blood alone was examined, since thyroid tissue, which constituted the primary lesion, could not be accessed.

Trimmed from V: 6 bases; trimmed from J: 10 bases; junction bases lacking a gene match: 11. From the cysteine through the phenylalanine, the CDR3 covers 14 amino acids. Just CDR3 DNA is preserved here, 42 bases in frame from base 1. The germline V gene sets CDR1 to ENHRY and CDR2 to SYGVKD. This sample also belongs to another study, concerning T cells in Graves' hyperthyroidism and ophthalmopathy. Drawing on the second study: Stable Graves' hyperthyroidism was defined as the absence of progression to ophthalmopathy over 18 months of follow-up. Hyperthyroidism patients were aged 18 to 65 years and newly diagnosed, with disease duration of less than 2 months. Patients with uncontrolled infections, other autoimmune diseases, pregnancy or lactation were excluded. Diagnoses were based on clinical symptoms, serum thyroxine and TRAb, thyroid ultrasound and orbital computed tomography. The TCR CDR3 was subjected to a first round of RT-PCR using the HTBI primer set and the Qiagen OneStep RT-PCR kit. Blood samples also contained most of the expanded thyroid clonotypes (frequency above 0.001), which suggests that blood repertoires may reflect thyroid immune responses. A model built on a 13 V-J signature distinguished ophthalmopathy from stable hyperthyroidism, reaching about 88% sensitivity and around 81% specificity in cross-validation and 80%/75% in testing. During validation, the model predicted progression to ophthalmopathy a median of around 7 months ahead of onset, with more than 55% sensitivity and less than 85% specificity. To identify TCR V-J signatures that set the groups apart, the researchers used a discovery cohort of about a hundred patients, made up of fewer than 50 with Graves' ophthalmopathy and some 60 with stable Graves' hyperthyroidism. Prospective prediction of ophthalmopathy was tested in an independent validation cohort of 18 to 20 hyperthyroidism patients and 17 patients who later progressed to ophthalmopathy. The 95 to 100 discovery patients were randomly split 7:3 into training and test sets. In roughly six Graves' hyperthyroidism patients, the study also compared T-cell repertoires from thyroid tissue with T-cell repertoires from blood. Once sampling was done, hyperthyroidism patients were given methimazole at a starting dose of 30 mg daily, whereas ophthalmopathy patients were given high-dose intravenous methylprednisolone. Libraries were constructed in a second round of multiplex PCR, after which size selection and purification were performed. Sequencing of the libraries was done on an Illumina HiSeq2000 using paired-end 100 bp reads. SOAPnuke was used to process the raw data, with reads discarded if the reads contained adapters or uncalled bases, had a mean Phred below 15, or lacked an exact constant-primer or identifier match. COPE v1.2.5 was used to merge the high-quality paired reads, and each unique nucleotide sequence was defined as a clonotype. MiTCR v1.1 was used to align the clonotypes against IMGT TRBV, TRBD and TRBJ reference segments. Analysis was restricted to V-J combinations with a frequency above 0.0001, which covered 98% to 99.2% of repertoires. A TCS score was defined as the ratio of F50 (clonal expansion) to E x V (chaos), with BLOSUM62-based TCRdist applied between CDR3 peptides within each V-J. Welch's t-statistics and random forest reduced around 520 V-J features to some 14, which were used in a naive Bayes classifier (R e1071). Sample size was not statistically predetermined, and investigators were not blinded to group allocation. The paper describes TCR Vbeta CDR3 sequencing of around 130 peripheral blood samples, made up of about 41 ophthalmopathy patients, some 76 hyperthyroidism patients and 17 progressor patients.

The sequence derives from a man younger than 40 with Graves disease. Donor details come from another sample of the same person, matched by shared clones. This sample comprised peripheral blood mononuclear cells (PBMCs), obtained at new diagnosis, from a patient treated with antithyroid drugs. The chain employs TRBV10-3 and TRBJ2-1; 8 middle bases align to TRBD1. Read as DNA, the sequence is TGTGCCATCAGCAGGGGGCAGGGGGCCGAGGAGCAGTTCTTC. This yields the protein CAISRGQGAEEQFF.